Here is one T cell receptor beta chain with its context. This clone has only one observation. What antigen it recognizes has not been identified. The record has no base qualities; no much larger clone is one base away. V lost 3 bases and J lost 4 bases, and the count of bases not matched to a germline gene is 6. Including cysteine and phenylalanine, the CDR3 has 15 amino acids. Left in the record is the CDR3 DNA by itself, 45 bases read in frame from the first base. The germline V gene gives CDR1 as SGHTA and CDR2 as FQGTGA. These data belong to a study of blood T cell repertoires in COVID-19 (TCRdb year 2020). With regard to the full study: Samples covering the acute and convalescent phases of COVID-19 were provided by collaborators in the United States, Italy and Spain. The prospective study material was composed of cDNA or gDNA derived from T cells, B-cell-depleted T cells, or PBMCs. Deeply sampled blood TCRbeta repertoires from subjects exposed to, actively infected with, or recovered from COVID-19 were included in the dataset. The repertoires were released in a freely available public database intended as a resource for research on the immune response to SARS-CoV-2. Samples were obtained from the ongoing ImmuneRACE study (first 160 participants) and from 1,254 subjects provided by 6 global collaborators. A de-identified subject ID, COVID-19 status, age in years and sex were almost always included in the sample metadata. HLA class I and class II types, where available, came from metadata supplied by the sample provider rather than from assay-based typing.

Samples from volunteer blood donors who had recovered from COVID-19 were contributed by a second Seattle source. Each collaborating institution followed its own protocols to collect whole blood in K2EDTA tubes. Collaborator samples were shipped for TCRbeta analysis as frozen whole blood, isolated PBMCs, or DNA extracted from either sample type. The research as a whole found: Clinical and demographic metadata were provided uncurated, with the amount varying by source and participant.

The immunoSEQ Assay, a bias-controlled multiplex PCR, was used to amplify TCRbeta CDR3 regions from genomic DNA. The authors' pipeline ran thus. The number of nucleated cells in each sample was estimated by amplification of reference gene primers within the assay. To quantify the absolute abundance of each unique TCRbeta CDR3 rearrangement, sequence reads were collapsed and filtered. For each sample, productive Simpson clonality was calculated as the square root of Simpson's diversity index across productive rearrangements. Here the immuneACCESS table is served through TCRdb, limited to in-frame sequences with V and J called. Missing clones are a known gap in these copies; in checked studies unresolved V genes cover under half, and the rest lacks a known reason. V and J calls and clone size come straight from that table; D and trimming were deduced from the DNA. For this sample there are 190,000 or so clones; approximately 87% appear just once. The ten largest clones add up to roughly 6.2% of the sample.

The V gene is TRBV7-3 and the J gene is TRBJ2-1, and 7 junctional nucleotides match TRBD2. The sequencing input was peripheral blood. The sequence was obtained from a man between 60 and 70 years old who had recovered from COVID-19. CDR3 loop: CASSFSGSPYNEQFF. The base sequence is TGTGCCAGCAGCTTTAGCGGGTCTCCTTACAATGAGCAGTTCTTC.